The clone carrying this TCR beta chain was detected ten times or more. Its target is unknown. Its ends do not fully match the called genes, so a read error is possible. The read ends 3 residues shy of where the CDR3 ends; the end is completed using the germline J gene. The data stem from a study of T cell clonality in common variable immunodeficiency. The study's findings and limits: TCRbeta clonality was increased in CVID versus healthy controls. Fewer TCRbeta clones were shared among CVID subjects than controls.

The CDR3 has 17 amino acids. CDR1 and CDR2 (germline): LGHNA, YNFKEQ. Both groups were predominantly of Caucasian heritage. Donors gave roughly 4.5 to 8.5 ml heparinized peripheral whole blood. Generated by immunoSEQ multiplex PCR, the TCRdb table keeps only in-frame clones and is missing some. The repertoire consists of more than 35,000 clones, none detected only once. This TCR was sampled from a person between 18 and 69 years old in good health. This chain uses TRBV4-2 with TRBJ2-1, with 12 nucleotides matching TRBD1. The sequenced sample consisted of peripheral blood mononuclear cells. The CDR3 sequence is CASSQMGGQGAWNEQFF. The DNA read from the CDR3 is TGCGCCAGCAGCCAGATGGGGGGACAGGGGGCTTGGAATGAG.